There are many counts of the clone carrying this T cell receptor beta chain. Its antigen is still unknown. For blood RNA, unsorted whole blood served as the source, and germline DNA was extracted too. The germline CDR1 and CDR2 sequences are ENHRY and SYGVKD. Trimming took 7 bases from V and 2 from J, leaving 10 bases between them. The CDR3 covers 13 residues. This record belongs to a study of tumor-infiltrating lymphocytes in primary liver carcinoma. Study information: Through surgical resection, the patients' primary liver carcinoma was treated.

Findings of the study overall: Whereas tumor region pairs overlapped more, tumor-adjacent and tumor-blood pairs overlapped less. Bulk unsorted sampling precluded comparing CD4+ and CD8+ repertoires.

Total RNA (about 500 ng) served as template for TCR beta cDNA synthesis primed by a constant-region primer. For TCR beta, libraries were produced by three nested multiplex PCR rounds using slightly modified ARM-PCR. For around 9 cycles apiece, the opening two PCR rounds ran with TRBV1-TRBV30 forward primers and a C-beta reverse primer. TCRdb reprocessed the multiplex PCR reads via MiXCR and lists one record per CDR3 protein. Of 150,000 to 200,000 distinct CDR3 sequences in the sample, roughly 61% were seen once. Sequenced sample: peripheral blood. The chain has TRBV10-3 and TRBJ2-3; D remains unclear. The sequence derives from a woman aged 55-69 years with primary liver carcinoma and hepatitis B virus infection. In DNA, the CDR3 is TGTGCCATCACTGGCAGCATCACAGATACGCAGTATTTT. It specifies CAITGSITDTQYF.